A selection of T cell receptor beta chains follows, all from one sample in a study of cytomegalovirus exposure and HLA in healthy donors. The protocol was immunoSEQ multiplex PCR, while the TCRdb copy is restricted to in-frame clones and leaves out a portion. The data show 220,000 or so clones, approximately 80% seen once. Sequenced sample: PBMCs. Receptor source: a man aged 45-60 years in good health and CMV-seronegative. Each CDR3 is given with its conserved first and last residue. The order of the fields is clone size, V gene, D gene, J gene, CDR3 DNA, CDR3 protein. A D gene is named only where the DNA matches it firmly. The size entry is marked missing in some rows and otherwise reads once, few, many or a size class.

clone_size: .
v_call: TRBV29-1
d_call: TRBD2
j_call: TRBJ2-7
cdr3_nt: TGCAGCGTTGTGAGGTTACCGGGACTAGCGGGGAGCTCCTACGAGCAGTACTTC
cdr3_aa: CSVVRLPGLAGSSYEQYF

clone_size: .
v_call: TRBV5-4
d_call: TRBD1
j_call: TRBJ2-4
cdr3_nt: TGTGCCAGCAGCCTAGGGACAGGTGGAGCCAAAAACAGTCAGTACTTC
cdr3_aa: CASSLGTGGAKNSQYF

clone_size: .
v_call: TRBV5-4
d_call: .
j_call: TRBJ2-7
cdr3_nt: TGTGCCAGCAGCCCACCGGACAGCGCCTACGAGCAGTACTTC
cdr3_aa: CASSPPDSAYEQYF

clone_size: .
v_call: TRBV29-1
d_call: .
j_call: TRBJ1-1
cdr3_nt: TGCAGTTCCCGTGGACTCCTCACTGAAGCTTTCTTT
cdr3_aa: CSSRGLLTEAFF

clone_size: few
v_call: TRBV5-1
d_call: .
j_call: TRBJ2-1
cdr3_nt: TGCGCCAGCAGCCCGGGGGTGGTTAATGAGCAGTTCTTC
cdr3_aa: CASSPGVVNEQFF

clone_size: .
v_call: TRBV7-9
d_call: TRBD1
j_call: TRBJ2-7
cdr3_nt: TGTTCCAGCAGCTTGGGGACAGGGGCCTACGAGCAGTACTTC
cdr3_aa: CSSSLGTGAYEQYF

clone_size: .
v_call: TRBV6-5
d_call: TRBD2
j_call: TRBJ2-7
cdr3_nt: TGTGCCAGCAGACCGGGACTAGCGACAGACGAGCAGTACTTC
cdr3_aa: CASRPGLATDEQYF

clone_size: .
v_call: TRBV28
d_call: TRBD2
j_call: TRBJ2-1
cdr3_nt: TGTGCCAGCAGTTTTACGGCGGGAGGGTACAATGAGCAGTTCTTC
cdr3_aa: CASSFTAGGYNEQFF

clone_size: .
v_call: TRBV13
d_call: .
j_call: TRBJ1-1
cdr3_nt: TGTGCCAGCAGCTTTGGCGGTTCTGAAGCTTTCTTT
cdr3_aa: CASSFGGSEAFF

clone_size: .
v_call: TRBV19
d_call: .
j_call: TRBJ2-1
cdr3_nt: TGTGCCAGTACCACGGGGGAAATCTACAATGAGCAGTTCTTC
cdr3_aa: CASTTGEIYNEQFF

clone_size: .
v_call: TRBV6-6
d_call: TRBD1
j_call: TRBJ1-6
cdr3_nt: TGTGCCACAAACGACCTAGGGACAGGGACACCCCTCCACTTT
cdr3_aa: CATNDLGTGTPLHF

clone_size: .
v_call: TRBV6-4
d_call: TRBD2
j_call: TRBJ2-1
cdr3_nt: TGTGCCAGCAGGAGTACTACTAGCGGGGCCTACAATGAGCAGTTCTTC
cdr3_aa: CASRSTTSGAYNEQFF

clone_size: .
v_call: TRBV9
d_call: TRBD2
j_call: TRBJ2-5
cdr3_nt: TGTGCCAGCAGCGCCGCGGGGGACCGGAGGACCCAGTACTTC
cdr3_aa: CASSAAGDRRTQYF

clone_size: .
v_call: TRBV9
d_call: TRBD2
j_call: TRBJ2-5
cdr3_nt: TGTGCCAGCAGCGTGACTAGCGGGAGAGGAATGGAGACCCAGTACTTC
cdr3_aa: CASSVTSGRGMETQYF

clone_size: .
v_call: TRBV5-4
d_call: TRBD1
j_call: TRBJ2-2
cdr3_nt: TGTGCCAGCAGCTCGAACAGGGGAGCCGGGGAGCTGTTTTTT
cdr3_aa: CASSSNRGAGELFF

clone_size: .
v_call: TRBV6-1
d_call: TRBD2
j_call: TRBJ2-5
cdr3_nt: TGTGCCAGCAGTAGATTAGCGGGAGCACAAGAGACCCAGTACTTC
cdr3_aa: CASSRLAGAQETQYF

clone_size: .
v_call: TRBV28
d_call: TRBD2
j_call: TRBJ2-7
cdr3_nt: TGTGCCAGCAGTTTAAGCGGGACCCCCCTAGAGCAGTACTTC
cdr3_aa: CASSLSGTPLEQYF

clone_size: .
v_call: TRBV27
d_call: .
j_call: TRBJ2-7
cdr3_nt: TGTGCCAGCAGTCCGACGACAGCCTACGAGCAGTACTTC
cdr3_aa: CASSPTTAYEQYF

clone_size: .
v_call: TRBV4-1
d_call: TRBD1
j_call: TRBJ2-2
cdr3_nt: TGCGCCAGCAGACCGGGACAGCCTTTGCTTGGATTGAACGGGGAGCTGTTTTTT
cdr3_aa: CASRPGQPLLGLNGELFF

clone_size: .
v_call: TRBV5-1
d_call: .
j_call: TRBJ2-2
cdr3_nt: TGCGCCAGCTCCCCCGGGACGAACACCGGGGAGCTGTTTTTT
cdr3_aa: CASSPGTNTGELFF

clone_size: .
v_call: TRBV11-1
d_call: .
j_call: TRBJ2-7
cdr3_nt: TGTGCCAGCAGCTTAGAACGCGGAAATACCTACGAGCAGTACTTC
cdr3_aa: CASSLERGNTYEQYF

clone_size: .
v_call: TRBV28
d_call: .
j_call: TRBJ2-1
cdr3_nt: TGTGCCAGCAGTTTTAGCCCAGCGAATGAGCAGTTCTTC
cdr3_aa: CASSFSPANEQFF

clone_size: .
v_call: TRBV9
d_call: .
j_call: TRBJ1-5
cdr3_nt: TGTGCCAGCAGTCAGGGCGGGGGCAATCAGCCCCAGCATTTT
cdr3_aa: CASSQGGGNQPQHF

clone_size: few
v_call: TRBV28
d_call: .
j_call: TRBJ1-2
cdr3_nt: TGTGCCAGCAGTTTGAAGCGTTATGGCTACACCTTC
cdr3_aa: CASSLKRYGYTF

clone_size: .
v_call: TRBV19
d_call: TRBD1
j_call: TRBJ1-5
cdr3_nt: TGTGCCAGTAGTACAACAGGGGGTCAGCCCCAGCATTTT
cdr3_aa: CASSTTGGQPQHF

clone_size: .
v_call: TRBV5-4
d_call: TRBD1
j_call: TRBJ2-1
cdr3_nt: TGTGCCAGCAGCTTGGTTGGGACAGGGTACAATGAGCAGTTCTTC
cdr3_aa: CASSLVGTGYNEQFF

clone_size: .
v_call: TRBV6-1
d_call: .
j_call: TRBJ2-3
cdr3_nt: TGTGCCAGCAGTGAATTCCCCGCAGATACGCAGTATTTT
cdr3_aa: CASSEFPADTQYF

clone_size: .
v_call: TRBV1
d_call: .
j_call: TRBJ2-7
cdr3_nt: TGCACCCTAGAGAAGGGGTCGTCCTACGAGCAGTACTTC
cdr3_aa: CTLEKGSSYEQYF

clone_size: .
v_call: TRBV6-5
d_call: .
j_call: TRBJ2-7
cdr3_nt: TGTGCCAGCAGTTACCAGAACAGGGCCCCCTACGAGCAGTACTTC
cdr3_aa: CASSYQNRAPYEQYF

clone_size: .
v_call: TRBV2
d_call: .
j_call: TRBJ2-6
cdr3_nt: TGTGCCAGCAGTGACGGGGTACTCGGGGCCAACGTCCTGACTTTC
cdr3_aa: CASSDGVLGANVLTF

clone_size: .
v_call: TRBV5-1
d_call: TRBD1
j_call: TRBJ1-2
cdr3_nt: TGCGCCAGCAGCCTGGGAACCGGGACAGGAGCTAACTATGGCTACACCTTC
cdr3_aa: CASSLGTGTGANYGYTF

clone_size: .
v_call: TRBV14
d_call: TRBD1
j_call: TRBJ2-7
cdr3_nt: TGTGCCAGCAGCCAATTGGACAGGGGGAGCTACGAGCAGTACTTC
cdr3_aa: CASSQLDRGSYEQYF

clone_size: .
v_call: TRBV7-2
d_call: TRBD2
j_call: TRBJ2-2
cdr3_nt: TGTGCCAGCAGCTTATTCAGCGGGAGTACAGACGGGGAGCTGTTTTTT
cdr3_aa: CASSLFSGSTDGELFF

clone_size: .
v_call: TRBV9
d_call: TRBD1
j_call: TRBJ1-6
cdr3_nt: TGTGCCAGCAGCGTCCGGGACAGTTTTAATTCACCCCTCCACTTT
cdr3_aa: CASSVRDSFNSPLHF

clone_size: .
v_call: TRBV15
d_call: .
j_call: TRBJ1-1
cdr3_nt: TGTGCCACCAGCACCGCAGGGGTCGGAAACACTGAAGCTTTCTTT
cdr3_aa: CATSTAGVGNTEAFF

clone_size: .
v_call: TRBV19
d_call: TRBD2
j_call: TRBJ2-4
cdr3_nt: TGTGCCAGTAGTATAGAAAGTGCTAGCGGGGGGAAAGTAGCCAAAAACATTCAGTACTTC
cdr3_aa: CASSIESASGGKVAKNIQYF

clone_size: .
v_call: TRBV14
d_call: TRBD2
j_call: TRBJ2-7
cdr3_nt: TGTGCCAGCAGCCAGGTCACGACTAGCGGGATCTACGAGCAGTACTTC
cdr3_aa: CASSQVTTSGIYEQYF

clone_size: .
v_call: TRBV6-6
d_call: .
j_call: TRBJ2-3
cdr3_nt: TGTGCCAGCAGGGGGACTTCCCGGCAGGGAGATACGCAGTATTTT
cdr3_aa: CASRGTSRQGDTQYF

clone_size: .
v_call: TRBV6-6
d_call: TRBD1
j_call: TRBJ1-1
cdr3_nt: TGTGCCAGCAAACCACAGGGGGGTAGGACTGAAGCTTTCTTT
cdr3_aa: CASKPQGGRTEAFF

clone_size: .
v_call: TRBV15
d_call: .
j_call: TRBJ1-2
cdr3_nt: TGTGCCACCAGCAGAGGGAGGGCAGATGGCTACACCTTC
cdr3_aa: CATSRGRADGYTF

clone_size: .
v_call: TRBV6-5
d_call: .
j_call: TRBJ2-3
cdr3_nt: TGTGCCAGCAGCACCAGGCGGGTTAGCACAGATACGCAGTATTTT
cdr3_aa: CASSTRRVSTDTQYF

clone_size: .
v_call: TRBV9
d_call: .
j_call: TRBJ2-6
cdr3_nt: TGTGCCAGCACCTTTAGCGCCGCTGGGGCCAACGTCCTGACTTTC
cdr3_aa: CASTFSAAGANVLTF

clone_size: .
v_call: TRBV5-6
d_call: TRBD2
j_call: TRBJ2-4
cdr3_nt: TGTGCCAGCAGCTTGACACCAGCGGGGGGAGACATTCAGTACTTC
cdr3_aa: CASSLTPAGGDIQYF

clone_size: few
v_call: TRBV28
d_call: TRBD2
j_call: TRBJ2-7
cdr3_nt: TGTGCCAGCAGTACCAGACTAGCGTGGGAGCAGTACTTC
cdr3_aa: CASSTRLAWEQYF

clone_size: .
v_call: TRBV7-8
d_call: .
j_call: TRBJ2-7
cdr3_nt: TGTGCCAGCAGTATACACTCCTACGAGCAGTACTTC
cdr3_aa: CASSIHSYEQYF

clone_size: .
v_call: TRBV5-1
d_call: .
j_call: TRBJ2-5
cdr3_nt: TGCGCCAGCAGCTTGTCCCCGGGGCAAGAGACCCAGTACTTC
cdr3_aa: CASSLSPGQETQYF

clone_size: .
v_call: TRBV9
d_call: .
j_call: TRBJ2-3
cdr3_nt: TGTGCCAGCAGCCCCGCGGGCCCTATAACAGATACGCAGTATTTT
cdr3_aa: CASSPAGPITDTQYF

clone_size: .
v_call: TRBV27
d_call: TRBD1
j_call: TRBJ1-5
cdr3_nt: TGTGCCAGCAGTTCCCAGGGGGCTTTTAGGAATCAGCCCCAGCATTTT
cdr3_aa: CASSSQGAFRNQPQHF

clone_size: .
v_call: TRBV7-3
d_call: .
j_call: TRBJ2-2
cdr3_nt: TGTGCCAGCAGCTCCGGACAGAACACCGGGGAGCTGTTTTTT
cdr3_aa: CASSSGQNTGELFF